The source of this T cell receptor beta chain is a study of cytomegalovirus exposure and HLA in healthy donors. Points from the study as a whole: Later analysis placed DRB1 highest and HLA-C lowest in TCR association rates, which differed by HLA locus. Analyses of presence/absence relied on an assumption of roughly uniform sequencing depth across donors. Most observed TCR sequences were rare, whereas some public TCRs were detected in many donors. Equally common other TCR beta chains were less clonally expanded than HLA-associated ones, a later analysis found.

Worth noting for this clone: Its target is not known. This same CDR3 is encoded by further DNA sequences in the sample.

The CDR3 runs to 14 residues. The V end lost 6 bases, the J end lost 1 base, and 9 bases lay between the germline ends. Germline values: CDR1 MNHEY, CDR2 SMNVEV (reference sequence). A multiplex PCR was run with 60 Vbeta primers and 13 Jbeta primers. Data came from immunoSEQ multiplex PCR; TCRdb stores just in-frame clones and leaves some out. The sample lists 200,000 to 250,000 clones, 82% occurring once. The sequenced sample was PBMCs. This TCR was recovered from a woman aged 40 to 50 in good health and CMV-seronegative. The chain couples TRBV27 to TRBJ2-2; the D gene is possibly TRBD1 (5 bases). The CDR3 region has the DNA TGTGCCAGCAGCTCAGGACAGAACACCGGGGAGCTGTTTTTT. Its translation: CASSSGQNTGELFF.